Below are 21 T cell receptor beta chains sequenced from a single sample in a study of blood T cell repertoires in COVID-19. Assay: immunoSEQ multiplex PCR; the TCRdb copy retains only in-frame clones and omits some. This table holds some 65,000 clones, 65% to 90% found once. Sample: peripheral blood. The receptors shown here come from a man older than 75 with acute or convalescent COVID-19.

The gene calls are TRBV18 and TRBJ1-1; TRBD1 agrees at 11 bases. Germline assignment: CDR1 KGHSH and CDR2 LQKENI. V dropped 3 bases and J dropped 1; count of bases not matched to a gene: 4. The CDR3 length is 16 residues. CDR3 protein: CASSPGQGARNTEAFF. The CDR3 nucleotides read TGTGCCAGCTCACCTGGACAGGGGGCAAGGAACACTGAAGCTTTCTTT.

The chain joins TRBV6-5 to TRBJ1-2; 7 nucleotides match TRBD1. The CDR3 runs 14 residues. Germline CDR1 MNHEY, CDR2 SVGAGI. J gave up 7 bases and V 2 bases, and 7 bases lay outside the gene matches. Here the CDR3 reads CASSYSTGAGGYTF. The DNA of the CDR3 is TGTGCCAGCAGTTACAGTACAGGGGCGGGTGGCTACACCTTC.

The genes are TRBV24-1 and TRBJ2-3; 8 bases match TRBD1. With V trimmed by 6 bases and J by 7 bases, 8 bases remained unmatched. This CDR3 is built from 14 residues. CDR1 KGHDR and CDR2 SFDVKD come from the germline V gene. In DNA form, the CDR3 reads TGTGCCACCAGTTACGGACAGGGTGTCTATACGCAGTATTTT. Amino acid sequence: CATSYGQGVYTQYF.

This clone was found once. This sequence joins TRBV10-2 and TRBJ1-2; TRBD1 matches at 9 bases. Per germline, CDR1 WSHSY and CDR2 SAAADI. V was clipped by 6 bases and J by 8 bases; unmatched bases: 7. The CDR3 spans 13 residues. The CDR3 DNA is TGCGCCAGCAGGGGACAGGGAACGGCCGGCTACACCTTC. Translation gives CASRGQGTAGYTF.

This chain connects TRBV11-1 to TRBJ1-2; D uncertain. The CDR3 is 13 residues long. Trimming removed 1 base from V and 0 bases from J, with 3 bases in between. The germline gives CDR1 SGHAT, CDR2 FQDESV (reference sequence). CDR3 bases: TGTGCCAGCAGCTTAGGGCCTAACTATGGCTACACCTTC. Translating it yields CASSLGPNYGYTF.

The rearrangement joins TRBV4-1 to TRBJ2-1; TRBD2 matches at 9 bases. V lost 4 bases to trimming and J lost 5 bases; unmatched junction nucleotides: 6. Germline values: CDR1 MGHRA, CDR2 YSYEKL. The CDR3 contains 15 residues. CDR3 DNA sequence: TGCGCCAGCAGCCCCGGACTAGCGCCAAACAATGAGCAGTTCTTC. Translating it yields CASSPGLAPNNEQFF.

V gene TRBV6-1 combines with J gene TRBJ1-5, with D hard to call. Germline loops: CDR1 MNHNS, CDR2 SASEGT. V was trimmed by 3 bases and J by 0 bases, leaving 12 bases between them. There are 16 residues in the CDR3. The CDR3 DNA sequence: TGTGCCAGCAGTGAGGTATATACTTATAGCAATCAGCCCCAGCATTTT. Residues: CASSEVYTYSNQPQHF.

This rearrangement joins TRBV11-2 to TRBJ2-7; the match to TRBD2 covers 13 bases. After removal of 0 bases from V and 3 bases from J, the junction contained 2 bases not matched to a gene. The CDR3 contains 16 residues. CDR1 SGHAT and CDR2 FQNNGV come from the germline V gene. CDR3 protein: CASSLDGTSGIYEQYF. In DNA, the CDR3 is TGTGCCAGCAGCTTAGATGGGACTAGCGGGATCTACGAGCAGTACTTC.

The chain joins TRBV7-8 to TRBJ2-7, with 7 bases matching TRBD2. The V gene's germline CDR1 is SGHVS and CDR2 FQNEAQ. The ends lost 4 bases at V and 3 bases at J; junction bases unmatched: 9. This CDR3 region has 15 residues. The CDR3 DNA reads as TGTGCCAGCAGCTCGCGAGGCCGGGGGGTCTACGAGCAGTACTTC. It codes for CASSSRGRGVYEQYF.

The rearrangement links TRBV7-9 to TRBJ2-6; D possibly corresponds to TRBD2 (5 bases). The CDR3 length is 16 residues. Germline V CDR1 and CDR2: SEHNR, FQNEAQ (reference sequence). V lost 5 bases to trimming and J lost 0 bases, with 11 bases between them. In DNA form, the CDR3 reads TGTGCCAGCAGCCATCGGGGAAACTCTGGGGCCAACGTCCTGACTTTC. Its protein product is CASSHRGNSGANVLTF.

The genes are TRBV7-2 and TRBJ2-1; D not certain. The CDR3 spans 12 residues. The germline CDR1 and CDR2 sequences are SGHTA and FQGNSA. Deletions cut 2 bases from V and 5 bases from J, with 4 bases between. The CDR3 nucleotides are TGTGCCAGCAGCTTAATTAACAATGAGCAGTTCTTC. This gives the protein CASSLINNEQFF.

This clone has a single count. The chain has TRBV6-5 and TRBJ1-4; TRBD1 aligns across 9 bases. Germline CDR1 and CDR2: MNHEY and SVGAGI. Trimming removed 9 bases from V and 10 bases from J; junction bases left unmatched: 9. The CDR3 spans 13 residues. The CDR3 DNA reads TGTGCCAGAGGGACAGGGAGCTCAGGAAAACTGTTTTTT. This codes for CARGTGSSGKLFF.

This clone was counted a single time. This chain uses TRBV12-3 or TRBV12-4 with TRBJ2-1; TRBD1 aligns across 8 bases. This CDR3 region has 12 residues. The ends lost 3 bases at V and 14 bases at J; junction bases unmatched: 6. The CDR3 DNA reads as TGTGCCAGCAGTTTCGGACAGGGAAGAAAGTTCTTC. Translated: CASSFGQGRKFF.

This chain uses TRBV4-3 with TRBJ1-1; D may be TRBD1 (5 bases). Germline V gene sequence: CDR1 LGHNA, CDR2 YSLEER. This CDR3 has 15 residues. V gave up 1 base and J gave up 1 base, with 10 bases separating them. CDR3 residues: CASSQAPDRNTEAFF. The CDR3 nucleotides read TGCGCCAGCAGCCAAGCCCCAGACAGGAACACTGAAGCTTTCTTT.

This rearrangement joins TRBV11-2 to TRBJ2-5; possible D gene TRBD1, 6 bases. The CDR3 loop spans 16 amino acids. V was trimmed by 5 bases and J by 5 bases, leaving 21 bases between them. Germline CDR1 and CDR2: SGHAT and FQNNGV. The CDR3 loop is CASSPSQGRTGETQYF. The DNA of the CDR3 is TGTGCCAGCAGCCCATCGCAGGGGCGCACCGGGGAGACCCAGTACTTC.

The V and J genes are TRBV5-1 and TRBJ1-1; D unresolved. The CDR3 is 13 amino acids. CDR1 and CDR2 (germline): SGHRS, YFSETQ. Trimming stripped 0 bases from V and 4 bases from J, with 7 bases between. CDR3 nucleotide sequence: TGCGCCAGCAGCTTGGTGGGCGCCACTGAAGCTTTCTTT. Translating it yields CASSLVGATEAFF.

The chain carries TRBV7-9 and TRBJ1-1; no definite D call. Per the germline V gene, CDR1 is SEHNR and CDR2 is FQNEAQ (reference sequence). Trimming removed 5 bases at V and 0 bases at J, with 7 bases between. The CDR3 has 13 amino acids. In DNA, the CDR3 is TGTGCCAGCAGCCCGGGGTTGAACACTGAAGCTTTCTTT. It specifies CASSPGLNTEAFF.

The rearrangement links TRBV19 to TRBJ2-6; 12 bases match TRBD1. The V and J ends lost 1 base and 5 bases, in that order; junction bases with no gene match: 6. The CDR3 totals 18 residues. The germline CDR1 and CDR2 sequences are LNHDA and SQIVND (reference sequence). The DNA of the CDR3 is TGTGCCAGTAGTATAGCCGGGACAGGGGGCGCTAGGGCCAACGTCCTGACTTTC. Amino acids: CASSIAGTGGARANVLTF.

This chain links TRBV24-1 with TRBJ1-1; D is undetermined. Between the trimmed V and J ends, which lost 1 base and 9 bases, there was a span of 8 bases. The CDR3 is made up of 12 amino acids. CDR1 is KGHDR, CDR2 SFDVKD, per germline. The CDR3 loop reads CATSDLGRQAFF. The CDR3 DNA reads as TGTGCCACCAGTGATTTAGGCAGGCAAGCTTTCTTT.

This clone was detected a few times. The chain combines TRBV7-8 with TRBJ1-4, with D uncertain. The V end lost 4 bases, the J end lost 6 bases, and 15 bases lay between the germline ends. CDR3 length: 15 residues. The germline CDR1 and CDR2 sequences are SGHVS and FQNEAQ. The CDR3 loop is CASSSSPGRDEKLFF. The CDR3 region has the DNA TGTGCCAGCAGCTCAAGCCCCGGGCGGGATGAAAAACTGTTTTTT.

The chain recombines TRBV7-9 with TRBJ2-3, with D unresolved. CDR1 and CDR2 from the germline V gene are SEHNR and FQNEAQ (reference sequence). This CDR3 is built from 15 residues. Trimming cost V 6 bases and J 6 bases, with 19 bases left between them. The CDR3 region is CASSSTEVGSDTQYF. The CDR3 DNA sequence: TGTGCCAGCAGTTCCACTGAGGTTGGGTCCGATACGCAGTATTTT.